This T cell receptor (beta chain) was identified during a study of cytomegalovirus exposure and HLA in healthy donors. The PCR was carried out with 60 Vbeta primers and 13 Jbeta primers. Data came from immunoSEQ multiplex PCR; TCRdb stores just in-frame clones and leaves some out. In the table there are some 110,000 clones, around 78% of which are singletons. This CDR3 contains 15 residues. Trimming took 3 bases from V and 8 from J; bases not matched to a gene: 6. The germline CDR1 and CDR2 sequences are WNHNN and SYGVQD (reference sequence). The material sequenced was PBMCs. V gene TRBV10-1 combines with J gene TRBJ1-4, with 10 nucleotides matching TRBD1. The sequence was collected from a man aged 40-49 years in good health and CMV-seronegative. CDR3 in DNA: TGCGCCAGCAGTGATAGGGACAGGGGAGAGGAAAAACTGTTTTTT. Amino acid sequence: CASSDRDRGEEKLFF.